This TCR beta chain was recovered during a study of neurological immune-mediated disorders. TCRdb recomputed calls from the 5' RACE reads with MiXCR, one row per CDR3 protein. The sample has 50,000 or so distinct CDR3 sequences, 3% to 4.5% seen once. In this sample, this clonotype turned up many times. Sequenced input: PBMCs. This TCR came from a man aged 55-75 years with multiple sclerosis.

The CDR3 coding sequence is TGCGCCAGCAGCTTGGTGGGACGGGGGAACTATGGCTACACCTTC. Protein product: CASSLVGRGNYGYTF. The chain is built from TRBV5-1 and TRBJ1-2; a weak D match, TRBD1 (5 bases). Germline V CDR1 and CDR2: SGHRS, YFSETQ. This CDR3 has 15 residues. With 0 bases removed from V and 2 bases from J, the gap between germline ends came to 11 bases.